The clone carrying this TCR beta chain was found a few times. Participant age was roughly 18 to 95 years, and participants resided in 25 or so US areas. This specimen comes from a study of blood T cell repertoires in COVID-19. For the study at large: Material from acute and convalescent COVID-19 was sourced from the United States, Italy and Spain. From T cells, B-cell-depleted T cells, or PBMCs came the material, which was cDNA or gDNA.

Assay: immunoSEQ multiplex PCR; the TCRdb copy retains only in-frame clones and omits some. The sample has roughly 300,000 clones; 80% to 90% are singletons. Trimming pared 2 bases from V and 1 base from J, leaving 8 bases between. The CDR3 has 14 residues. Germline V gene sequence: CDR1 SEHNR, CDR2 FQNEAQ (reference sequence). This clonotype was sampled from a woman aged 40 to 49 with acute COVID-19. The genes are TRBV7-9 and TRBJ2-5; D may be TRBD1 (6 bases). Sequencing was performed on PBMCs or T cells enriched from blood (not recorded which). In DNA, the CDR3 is TGTGCCAGCAGCTTAAGGACAGCCCAAGAGACCCAGTACTTC. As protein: CASSLRTAQETQYF.